This T cell receptor beta chain derives from a study of OX40 agonist ivuxolimab in advanced cancers. CDR1 and CDR2 from the germline V gene are MNHEY and SMNVEV (reference sequence). This CDR3 has 14 residues. Between the trimmed V and J ends, which lost 3 bases and 7 bases, there was a span of 12 bases. Sequencing used immunoSEQ multiplex PCR; TCRdb keeps in-frame clones, though not all of them. Found here are roughly 46,000 clones, 75% to 95% of them singletons; the top ten hold 4.9%. This receptor was taken from an adult with an advanced solid tumor such as melanoma, head and neck, liver or kidney cancer. The gene calls are TRBV27 and TRBJ2-2; weak D call: TRBD2 (7 bases). The sample consisted of CD4+ or CD8+ T cells sorted from blood, taken in a trial of the OX40 agonist ivuxolimab. This CDR3 reads CASSFGGGIGELFF. Here the CDR3 DNA reads TGTGCCAGCAGTTTTGGGGGGGGCATCGGGGAGCTGTTTTTT.